This TCR beta chain is drawn from a study of blood T cell repertoires in COVID-19. Turning to the study itself: Specimens from acute and convalescent COVID-19 originated in the United States, Italy and Spain.

Germline V gives CDR1 SGHRS, CDR2 YFSETQ. V lost 4 bases to trimming and J lost 0 bases, with 14 bases between them. The CDR3 runs 15 residues. Authors' data handling: Amplified reference gene primers provided the basis for estimating nucleated cell counts. Some clones are missing from TCRdb's copy, which holds only in-frame ones; the method was immunoSEQ multiplex PCR. The V and J calls and clone size are taken from that table; D and trimming were inferred from the DNA. Here the sample spans under 75,000 clones, more than 60% being singletons. The sequence came from a woman aged 45-65 years with active or convalescent COVID-19. Sample: peripheral blood. The genes are TRBV5-1 and TRBJ2-7; D might be TRBD2 (5 bases). The chain's CDR3 is CASSPVEGSSYEQYF. The CDR3 nucleotides read TGCGCCAGCAGCCCGGTAGAGGGATCCTCCTACGAGCAGTACTTC.